This T cell receptor (beta chain) originates from a study of blood T cells in healthy people across ages. It was with a sample-barcoded 5' primer and a J-beta primer mix that a second PCR of roughly 6 to 12 cycles was run. One entry per CDR3 protein results from TCRdb running MiXCR on the 5' RACE reads. Found here are 800,000 or so distinct CDR3 sequences, about 42% of them singletons; the top ten hold around a sixth. The CDR3 covers 17 residues. Russia was home to the donors, healthy Caucasian individuals aged roughly 6 to 90. This receptor was obtained from a man older than 75 in good health. The sample taken for sequencing was blood. The chain employs TRBV12-3 or TRBV12-4 and TRBJ2-1, with 9 nucleotides matching TRBD2. Matching the DNA end better, TRBJ2-7 makes the J call doubtful. The CDR3 DNA is TGTGCCAGCAGTTCAACCTATTGGCGGGAGGGAGGCAATGAGCAGTACTTC. Translating it yields CASSSTYWREGGNEQYF.